The rows below give T cell receptor beta chains drawn from one sample of a study of shared clonotypes between healthy human individuals. Only in-frame clones appear in the TCRdb table, and some are missing; sequencing was by immunoSEQ multiplex PCR. The sample has 450,000 to 700,000 clones, 95% to 96% seen once. Sequenced material: naive CD8+ T cells sorted from blood. The receptors stem from a woman in her 30s in good health. Both conserved end residues are part of each CDR3. Each record gives: clone size, D gene, J gene, V gene, CDR3 length, CDR3 protein, CDR3 DNA. The D gene is left open where the match is weak. The listing skips clone size in some rows; elsewhere it reads once, few, many or a size class.

. . TRBJ2-6 TRBV15 15 CATSRARGGANVLTF TGTGCCACCAGCAGAGCGAGAGGTGGGGCCAACGTCCTGACTTTC
. . TRBJ2-6 TRBV11-2 18 CASSLVRGLPSGANVLTF TGTGCCAGCAGCTTAGTTCGGGGATTGCCCTCTGGGGCCAACGTCCTGACTTTC
. TRBD2 TRBJ2-1 TRBV7-9 15 CASSPSSGVYNEQFF TGTGCCAGCTCCCCGTCTAGCGGGGTCTACAATGAGCAGTTCTTC
. . TRBJ1-5 TRBV28 15 CASSLLGLTNQPQHF TGTGCCAGCAGTTTATTGGGCCTTACGAATCAGCCCCAGCATTTT
. . TRBJ1-1 TRBV7-9 12 CASSLDSTEAFF TGTGCCAGCAGCCTCGACTCCACTGAAGCTTTCTTT
. TRBD1 TRBJ1-3 TRBV27 17 CASSPYPGQGIGNTIYF TGTGCCAGCAGTCCCTACCCGGGACAGGGGATCGGAAACACCATATATTTT
. . TRBJ2-3 TRBV2 15 CALSPSLSSTDTQYF TGTGCCCTAAGCCCGTCCCTCTCTAGCACAGATACGCAGTATTTT
. TRBD2 TRBJ2-3 TRBV27 15 CASSLSGRATDTQYF TGTGCCAGCAGCCTCAGCGGGAGGGCGACAGATACGCAGTATTTT
once TRBD2 TRBJ2-1 TRBV28 15 CASSSSGRAYNEQFF TGTGCCAGCAGTTCCAGCGGGAGGGCCTACAATGAGCAGTTCTTC
. . TRBJ2-1 TRBV14 13 CASSYAPGLEQFF TGTGCCAGCAGCTACGCCCCGGGACTTGAGCAGTTCTTC
. . TRBJ1-2 TRBV27 14 CASSLGAPGYGYTF TGTGCCAGCAGTTTGGGGGCACCCGGGTATGGCTACACCTTC
. TRBD2 TRBJ2-1 TRBV7-9 16 CASSFDLAVAYNEQFF TGTGCCAGCAGCTTTGACCTAGCGGTTGCTTACAATGAGCAGTTCTTC
. . TRBJ2-1 TRBV4-1 16 CASSQVYTGTYNEQFF TGCGCCAGCAGCCAAGTTTATACCGGGACCTACAATGAGCAGTTCTTC
. . TRBJ2-2 TRBV6-6 15 CASSYEGGYTGELFF TGTGCCAGCAGTTATGAAGGAGGGTACACCGGGGAGCTGTTTTTT
. . TRBJ2-3 TRBV11-2 15 CASSLEFTSTDTQYF TGTGCCAGCAGCTTAGAGTTTACTAGCACAGATACGCAGTATTTT
. TRBD1 TRBJ2-7 TRBV27 12 CASSLTGGEQYF TGTGCCAGCAGTCTCACAGGGGGCGAGCAGTACTTC
. . TRBJ2-5 TRBV19 15 CASSMPAPRKETQYF TGTGCCAGTAGTATGCCAGCGCCGAGGAAGGAGACCCAGTACTTC